Each of the 28 T cell receptor beta chains below was sequenced from the same sample in a study of blood T cells in healthy people across ages. For the second PCR, which ran for about 7 to 11 cycles, a sample-barcoded 5' primer and a J-beta primer mix were used. Using its own MiXCR run on the 5' RACE reads, TCRdb lists one record per CDR3 protein. The table records roughly 790,000 distinct CDR3 sequences, roughly 47% of them present only once. Sequencing used blood. Every receptor here comes from a woman aged 55-69 years in good health.

The chain joins TRBV2 to TRBJ1-4; a weak D match, TRBD1 (5 bases). The CDR3 has 14 residues. Germline V gene sequence: CDR1 SNHLY, CDR2 FYNNEI. Trimming took off 5 bases at V and 3 bases at J, with 10 bases between the two ends. The CDR3 spells CASSNTGANEKLFF. CDR3 DNA sequence: TGTGCCAGCAGTAACACGGGGGCTAATGAAAAACTGTTTTTT.

Only a few counts were recorded for this clonotype. The chain uses TRBV12-3 or TRBV12-4 and TRBJ2-3; no reliable D call. This CDR3 contains 14 residues. Trimming took 3 bases from V and 3 from J, leaving 10 bases between them. CDR3 region: CASSFIEETDTQYF. The CDR3 nucleotides are TGTGCCAGCAGTTTTATTGAGGAGACAGATACGCAGTATTTT.

For this clonotype: This may be a read error: a much more frequent sequence differs by one nucleotide. V is TRBV11-1 and J is TRBJ2-1; 9 bases agree with TRBD2. The CDR3 contains 15 residues. Germline V gene data show CDR1 as SGHAT and CDR2 as FQDESV (reference sequence). Germline trimming cut 2 bases from V and 13 bases from J; bases unmatched to any gene: 12. Here the CDR3 reads CASSLTGTSTETQFF. The CDR3 DNA reads TGTGCCAGCAGCTTAACCGGGACTAGCACGGAGACCCAGTTCTTC.

V and J are TRBV5-1 and TRBJ2-1; D could derive from TRBD1 or TRBD2 (6 bases each). The CDR3 has 14 amino acids. The germline V gene has CDR1 SGHRS and CDR2 YFSETQ. V was clipped by 4 bases and J by 8 bases, with 16 bases between them. CDR3 region: CASSPPWGADEQFF. The CDR3 nucleotides read TGCGCCAGCAGCCCCCCGTGGGGGGCGGATGAGCAGTTCTTC.

The V and J genes are TRBV6-2 or TRBV6-3 and TRBJ1-2, with D possibly matching TRBD1 (5 bases). Germline CDR1 and CDR2: MNHEY and SVGEGT. The CDR3 totals 14 residues. V dropped 7 bases and J dropped 2 bases, with 14 bases sitting between them. This CDR3 reads CASNLGGFNYGYTF. The DNA of the CDR3 is TGTGCCAGCAACTTGGGGGGTTTCAACTATGGCTACACCTTC.

This clonotype was detected a few times. The rearrangement links TRBV7-2 to TRBJ1-5; D is unresolved. The CDR3 runs to 15 residues. The germline CDR1 and CDR2 sequences are SGHTA and FQGNSA. Trimming pared 0 bases from V and 6 bases from J, leaving 12 bases between. CDR3 region: CASSLAVGFGQPQHF. CDR3 coding DNA: TGTGCCAGCAGCTTAGCCGTGGGGTTTGGTCAGCCCCAGCATTTT.

The table lists this clonotype with a few counts. This chain uses TRBV20-1 with TRBJ1-2, with TRBD1 matching 7 bases. The V and J ends lost 6 bases and 8 bases, in that order; junction bases with no gene match: 9. CDR3 size: 12 residues. Germline V gene sequence: CDR1 DFQATT, CDR2 SNEGSKA (reference sequence). In nucleotides, the CDR3 is TGCAGTGCACCTGGGACAGCCGCCGGCTACACCTTC. Protein product: CSAPGTAAGYTF.

This clonotype occurred a few times. This chain connects TRBV4-2 to TRBJ2-1; a possible D gene is TRBD2 (7 bases). With 7 bases removed from V and 5 bases from J, the gap between germline ends came to 18 bases. CDR1 is LGHNA, CDR2 YNFKEQ, per germline. The CDR3 runs to 15 residues. The CDR3: CASTPDYGGHNEQFF. For the CDR3, the DNA is TGTGCCAGCACTCCCGACTACGGGGGGCACAATGAGCAGTTCTTC.

For this clonotype: At one boundary the junction diverges from the germline segment, which might be a read error. The chain links TRBV6-6 to TRBJ2-3; no reliable D call. The germline CDR1 and CDR2 sequences are MNHNY and SVGAGI (reference sequence). The CDR3 contains 14 residues. The CDR3 loop is CASSYDIYTDAQYF. The CDR3 nucleotides are TGTGCCAGCAGTTACGACATCTACACAGATGCGCAGTATTTT.

In this sample, this clonotype turned up once. Compared with germline, one end of the junction differs, possibly owing to a read error. The chain's CDR3 is CASSLRGASYQQYF. The CDR3 DNA is TGTGCCAGCAGCCTCAGAGGGGCCAGCTACCAGCAGTACTTC. The chain combines TRBV6-2 or TRBV6-3 with TRBJ2-7; the D gene could be TRBD1 or TRBD2 (5 bases each). Looked up from germline, CDR1 is MNHEY and CDR2 is SVGEGT. The CDR3 length is 14 residues.

This chain uses TRBV11-2 with TRBJ2-5; a weak D match, TRBD2 (5 bases). The V end lost 2 bases, the J end lost 3 bases, and 16 bases lay between the germline ends. Germline V gives CDR1 SGHAT, CDR2 FQNNGV. The CDR3 extends over 16 amino acids. CDR3 nucleotides: TGTGCCAGCAGCTTAATCGGTCTAGCACCTAAAGAGACCCAGTACTTC. Encoded protein: CASSLIGLAPKETQYF.

The V and J genes are TRBV3-1 and TRBJ1-1, with D possibly being TRBD1 (5 bases). V was pared by 7 bases and J by 7 bases, with 19 bases between. CDR1 and CDR2 from the germline V gene are LGHDT and YNNKEL (reference sequence). The CDR3 sequence is 14 residues long. The CDR3 sequence is CASIPGTYTGEAFF. The DNA of the CDR3 is TGTGCCAGCATCCCCGGGACTTATACAGGTGAAGCTTTCTTT.

The chain recombines TRBV29-1 with TRBJ1-1; no clear D. Trimming took 7 bases from V and 3 from J, leaving 15 bases between them. Per the germline V gene, CDR1 is SQVTM and CDR2 is ANQGSEA. The CDR3 totals 13 residues. The CDR3 DNA reads TGCAGCGCCCCTGACCCGAGGGACACTGAAGCTTTCTTT. This sequence encodes CSAPDPRDTEAFF.

This clonotype has ten or more counts. V and J are TRBV9 and TRBJ2-7; no reliable D call. The CDR3 is 15 residues long. V lost 0 bases to trimming and J lost 0 bases, with 10 bases between them. CDR1 and CDR2 from the germline V gene are SGDLS and YYNGEE. This CDR3 reads CASSVEVGSSYEQYF. The CDR3 DNA reads TGTGCCAGCAGCGTAGAAGTTGGTAGCTCCTACGAGCAGTACTTC.

The chain combines TRBV15 with TRBJ2-5; a weak D match, TRBD1 (6 bases). The CDR3 is 14 amino acids. V was cut by 6 bases and J by 2 bases, with 13 bases left in between. Germline V gene lookup returns CDR1 LNHNV and CDR2 YYDKDF (reference sequence). CDR3 DNA: TGTGCCACCAGGCAGGGGCGAGGGCAAGAGACCCAGTACTTC. Residues: CATRQGRGQETQYF.

The chain uses TRBV12-3 or TRBV12-4 and TRBJ2-1, with D perhaps matching TRBD2 (6 bases). There are 14 residues in the CDR3. V dropped 5 bases and J dropped 3 bases, with 11 bases sitting between them. The CDR3 DNA follows: TGTGCCAGCAGTGTCGGCGGGGTCTACAATGAGCAGTTCTTC. Amino acids: CASSVGGVYNEQFF.

This clonotype has a handful of counts. The genes are TRBV7-2 and TRBJ2-1; 11 bases fit TRBD1. The length of the CDR3 is 15 residues. The germline CDR1 and CDR2 sequences are SGHTA and FQGNSA. J lost 6 bases, V lost 1 base, and 2 bases had no gene match. The CDR3 loop reads CASSLDGTGGNEQFF. In DNA form, the CDR3 reads TGTGCCAGCAGCTTAGACGGGACAGGGGGCAATGAGCAGTTCTTC.

The chain links TRBV20-1 to TRBJ2-7; no clear D gene. Germline-derived CDR1 and CDR2 are DFQATT and SNEGSKA (reference sequence). The CDR3 has 14 residues. Trimming cost V 2 bases and J 2 bases, with 13 bases left between them. The DNA of the CDR3 is TGCAGTGCTAGAAGGTTTCCCGAGGCCTACGAGCAGTACTTC. Translation: CSARRFPEAYEQYF.

About this clonotype: A read error is possible here, since a much larger clone lies one base away. V usage is TRBV6-1 and J usage is TRBJ2-7; 7 bases match TRBD1. The length of the CDR3 is 13 residues. The V gene end was trimmed by 7 bases and the J gene end by 6 bases; junction bases not matched to a gene: 9. The germline V gene has CDR1 MNHNS and CDR2 SASEGT. Written as DNA, the CDR3 is TGTGCCAGCAATTTGGGACAGACGGGCGAGCAGTACTTC. Protein sequence: CASNLGQTGEQYF.

The chain uses TRBV28 and TRBJ2-1, with 14 bases that match TRBD2. Unmatched junction bases numbered 23, after V lost 5 bases and J lost 2 bases. From germline, CDR1 is MDHEN and CDR2 SYDVKM. The CDR3 consists of 23 residues. The CDR3 bases are TGTGCCAGCAGTCTAACTTACGGGGTGGGGACTAGCGGGAGAACGGAGACCTACAATGAGCAGTTCTTC. Translated, it gives CASSLTYGVGTSGRTETYNEQFF.

This clonotype has at least ten counts. Its ends do not fully match the called genes, so a read error is possible. The chain joins TRBV13 to TRBJ2-1, with D unresolved. The V gene's germline CDR1 is PRHDT and CDR2 FYEKMQ (reference sequence). CDR3 length: 16 residues. CDR3 region: CASSLGQRPPYNEQFF. The CDR3, as DNA: TGTGCCAGCAGCCTAGGCCAGCGACCTCCCTACAATGAGCAGTTCTTC. Full variable domain (rest looked up from reference TRBV13 and TRBJ2-1): AAGVIQSPRHLIKEKRETATLKCYPIPRHDTVYWYQQGPGQDPQFLISFYEKMQSDKGSIPDRFSAQQFSDYHSELNMSSLELGDSALYFCASSLGQRPPYNEQFFGPGTRLTVL.

The chain is built from TRBV6-6 and TRBJ2-1; 7 bases fit TRBD2. Trimming at V came to 0 bases and at J to 5 bases, leaving 1 base not matched to a gene. CDR3 length: 14 amino acids. In germline, CDR1 is MNHNY, CDR2 SVGAGI (reference sequence). CDR3 sequence reads: CASSYSSGNNEQFF. The DNA for the CDR3 is TGTGCCAGCAGTTACTCGAGCGGGAACAATGAGCAGTTCTTC.

The chain recombines TRBV13 with TRBJ2-5; possible D gene TRBD2, 7 bases. Germline CDR1 PRHDT, CDR2 FYEKMQ (reference sequence). Trimming took 0 bases from V and 11 from J, leaving 13 bases between them. The CDR3 is 13 amino acids. CDR3 region: CASSLGAGAGQYF. In DNA form, the CDR3 reads TGTGCCAGCAGCTTAGGCGCGGGGGCTGGGCAGTACTTC. Combining the CDR3 with reference TRBV13 and TRBJ2-5 gives the whole variable domain AAGVIQSPRHLIKEKRETATLKCYPIPRHDTVYWYQQGPGQDPQFLISFYEKMQSDKGSIPDRFSAQQFSDYHSELNMSSLELGDSALYFCASSLGAGAGQYFGPGTRLLVL.

Concerning this clonotype itself: A junction boundary mismatches the germline segment, possibly from a read error. The J gene is TRBJ2-6, the V gene TRBV5-1; 8 bases are shared with TRBD2. Germline assignment: CDR1 SGHRS and CDR2 YFSETQ. This CDR3 comprises 13 residues. Here the CDR3 DNA reads TGCGCCATCAGCTCGGGGGGGGCCGACGTCCTGACTTTC. It yields the protein CAISSGGADVLTF.

This clonotype was observed many times. The chain uses TRBV4-3 and TRBJ2-7, with 10 bases matching TRBD2. The trim removed 0 bases at V and 2 bases at J, leaving 10 bases unmatched. The CDR3 sequence is 18 residues long. Germline values: CDR1 LGHNA, CDR2 YSLEER. CDR3 in amino acids: CASSQDGIAGGPTYEQYF. The DNA for the CDR3 is TGCGCCAGCAGCCAAGATGGGATAGCGGGAGGTCCCACCTACGAGCAGTACTTC.

This clonotype has more than one count but fewer than ten. The chain employs TRBV3-1 and TRBJ1-2; D gene uncertain. Between the trimmed V and J ends, which lost 3 bases and 3 bases, there was a span of 11 bases. Germline assignment: CDR1 LGHDT and CDR2 YNNKEL (reference sequence). This CDR3 has 14 amino acids. The CDR3 spells CASSHDNSYYGYTF. The CDR3 nucleotides read TGTGCCAGCAGCCATGACAACTCCTACTATGGCTACACCTTC. Combining the CDR3 with reference TRBV3-1 and TRBJ1-2 gives the whole variable domain DTAVSQTPKYLVTQMGNDKSIKCEQNLGHDTMYWYKQDSKKFLKIMFSYNNKELIINETVPNRFSPKSPDKAHLNLHINSLELGDSAVYFCASSHDNSYYGYTFGSGTRLTVV.

In the case of this clonotype: One junction end disagrees with the germline gene, perhaps due to a read error. V is TRBV5-1 and J is TRBJ1-2; D gene uncertain. This CDR3 is 13 amino acids long. Per germline, CDR1 SGHRS and CDR2 YFSETQ. The CDR3 region is CASSFERTDGYIF. The CDR3 DNA follows: TGCGCCAGCAGCTTCGAGAGGACGGATGGCTACATCTTC.

The J gene is TRBJ2-1, the V gene TRBV11-2, with 14 bases that match TRBD2. Germline V gives CDR1 SGHAT, CDR2 FQNNGV. The CDR3 is 17 amino acids. After removal of 3 bases from V and 9 bases from J, the junction contained 10 bases not matched to a gene. The CDR3 is CASSLWVGLAGEGEQFF. CDR3 coding DNA: TGTGCCAGCAGCTTGTGGGTGGGACTAGCGGGAGAGGGTGAGCAGTTCTTC.